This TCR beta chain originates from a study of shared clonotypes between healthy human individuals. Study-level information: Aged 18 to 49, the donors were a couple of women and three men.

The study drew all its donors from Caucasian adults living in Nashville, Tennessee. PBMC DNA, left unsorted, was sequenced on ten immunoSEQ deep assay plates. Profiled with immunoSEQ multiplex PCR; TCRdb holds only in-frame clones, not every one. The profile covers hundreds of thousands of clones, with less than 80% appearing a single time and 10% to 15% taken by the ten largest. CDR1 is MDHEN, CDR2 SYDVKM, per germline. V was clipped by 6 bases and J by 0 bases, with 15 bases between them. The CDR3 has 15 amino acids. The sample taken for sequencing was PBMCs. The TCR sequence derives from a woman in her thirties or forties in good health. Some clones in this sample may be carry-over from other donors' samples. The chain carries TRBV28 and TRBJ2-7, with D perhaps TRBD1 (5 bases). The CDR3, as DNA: TGTGCCAGCAGCTACATGGGCAGGGCCTCCTACGAGCAGTACTTC. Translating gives CASSYMGRASYEQYF.